The clone carrying this TCR beta chain appeared once. Antigen: not known. It was with 60 Vbeta and 13 Jbeta primers that the PCR ran. The data were produced by immunoSEQ multiplex PCR, yet TCRdb's version contains in-frame clones alone and is incomplete. The table has approximately 70,000 clones, around 70% seen once. These data originate in a study of cytomegalovirus exposure and HLA in healthy donors. Points from the study as a whole: The study carried out a later analysis of TCR beta sequences. It associated 15,000 to 20,000 of them with specific HLA alleles at a false discovery rate of 0.05. According to an earlier analysis, most TCR beta V segments yielded productive rearrangements about 90% or about 30% of the time.

Per germline, CDR1 SQVTM and CDR2 ANQGSEA. With 2 bases clipped from V and 6 bases from J, the junction kept 1 base outside the gene matches. This CDR3 has 11 residues. V usage is TRBV29-1 and J usage is TRBJ2-7; 7 positions match TRBD1. Sequencing input: PBMCs. The receptor was derived from a woman aged 25-40 years in good health and CMV-seropositive. This CDR3 reads CSVETGVEQYF. The CDR3 DNA reads TGCAGCGTTGAAACAGGGGTCGAGCAGTACTTC.